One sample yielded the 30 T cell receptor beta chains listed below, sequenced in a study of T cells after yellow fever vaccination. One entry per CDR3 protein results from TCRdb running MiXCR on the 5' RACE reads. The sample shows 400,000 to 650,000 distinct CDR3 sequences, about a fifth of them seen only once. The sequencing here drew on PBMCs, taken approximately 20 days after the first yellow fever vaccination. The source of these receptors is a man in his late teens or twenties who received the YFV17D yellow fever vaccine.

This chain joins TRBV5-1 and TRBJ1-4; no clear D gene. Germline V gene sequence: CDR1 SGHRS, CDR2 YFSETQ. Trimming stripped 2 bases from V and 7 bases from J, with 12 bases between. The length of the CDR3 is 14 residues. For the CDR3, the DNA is TGCGCCAGCAGCTTAGGCATTCCGGGTGAAAAACTGTTTTTT. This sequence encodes CASSLGIPGEKLFF. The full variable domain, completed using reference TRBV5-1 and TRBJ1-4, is KAGVTQTPRYLIKTRGQQVTLSCSPISGHRSVSWYQQTPGQGLQFLFEYFSETQRNKGNFPGRFSGRQFSNSRSEMNVSTLELGDSALYLCASSLGIPGEKLFFGSGTQLSVL.

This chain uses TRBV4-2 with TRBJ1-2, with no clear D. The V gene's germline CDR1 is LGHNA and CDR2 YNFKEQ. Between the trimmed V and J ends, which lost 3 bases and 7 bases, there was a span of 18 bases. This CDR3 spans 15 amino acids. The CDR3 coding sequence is TGTGCCAGCAGCCAGGGCCCGTTGGTGGTAGTTGGCTACACCTTC. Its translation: CASSQGPLVVVGYTF.

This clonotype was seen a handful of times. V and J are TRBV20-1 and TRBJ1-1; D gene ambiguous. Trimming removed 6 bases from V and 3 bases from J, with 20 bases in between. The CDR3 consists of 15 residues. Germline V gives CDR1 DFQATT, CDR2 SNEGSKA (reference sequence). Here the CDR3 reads CSAPLGGSADTEAFF. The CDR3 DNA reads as TGCAGTGCCCCTCTCGGCGGGAGTGCGGACACTGAAGCTTTCTTT.

In DNA, the CDR3 is TGTGCCAGCAGCCGGGGAATTGAGCAGTTCTTC. Its translation is CASSRGIEQFF. The chain carries TRBV6-5 and TRBJ2-1, with a possible D match to TRBD2 (5 bases). From germline, CDR1 is MNHEY and CDR2 SVGAGI. Trimming removed 6 bases from V and 9 bases from J, with 9 bases in between. The CDR3 consists of 11 residues.

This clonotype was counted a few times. The chain's CDR3 is CASSTDGAYEQYV. As DNA, the CDR3 is TGTGCCAGCAGCACCGACGGGGCCTACGAGCAGTACGTC. This chain links TRBV21-1 with TRBJ2-7. TRBV21-1 is marked as a pseudogene. The CDR3 has 13 residues.

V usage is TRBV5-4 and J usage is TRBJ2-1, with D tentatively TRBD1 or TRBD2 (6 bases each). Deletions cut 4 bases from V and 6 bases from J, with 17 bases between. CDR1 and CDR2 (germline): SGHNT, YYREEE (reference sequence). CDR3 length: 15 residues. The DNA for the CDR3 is TGTGCCAGCAGCGTACAAGGGGGGCTTCGCAATGAGCAGTTCTTC. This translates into CASSVQGGLRNEQFF.

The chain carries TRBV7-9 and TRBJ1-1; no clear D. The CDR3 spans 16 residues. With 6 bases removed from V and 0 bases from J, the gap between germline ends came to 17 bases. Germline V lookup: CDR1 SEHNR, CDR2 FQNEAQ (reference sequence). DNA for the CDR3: TGTGCCAGCAGTCCCCCGAGGCTTGGATTGAACACTGAAGCTTTCTTT. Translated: CASSPPRLGLNTEAFF.

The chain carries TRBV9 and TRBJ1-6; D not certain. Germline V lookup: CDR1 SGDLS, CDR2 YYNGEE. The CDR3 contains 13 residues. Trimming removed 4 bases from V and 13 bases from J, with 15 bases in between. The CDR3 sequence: CASSPPYPGPLHF. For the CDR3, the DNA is TGTGCCAGCAGCCCGCCTTATCCGGGGCCCCTCCACTTT.

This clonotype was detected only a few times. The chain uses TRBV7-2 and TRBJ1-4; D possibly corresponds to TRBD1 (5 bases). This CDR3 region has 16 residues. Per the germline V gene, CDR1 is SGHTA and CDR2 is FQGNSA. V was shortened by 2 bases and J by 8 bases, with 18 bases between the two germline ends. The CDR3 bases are TGTGCCAGCAGCTTATCGAAGGGGCCGGATTGGGAAAAACTGTTTTTT. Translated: CASSLSKGPDWEKLFF.

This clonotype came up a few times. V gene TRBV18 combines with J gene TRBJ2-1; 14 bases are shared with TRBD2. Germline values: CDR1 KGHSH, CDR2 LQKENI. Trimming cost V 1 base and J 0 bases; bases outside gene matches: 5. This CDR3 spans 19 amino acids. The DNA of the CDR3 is TGTGCCAGCTCACCACGGACTAGCGGGGGGTCAAACTCCTACAATGAGCAGTTCTTC. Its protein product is CASSPRTSGGSNSYNEQFF.

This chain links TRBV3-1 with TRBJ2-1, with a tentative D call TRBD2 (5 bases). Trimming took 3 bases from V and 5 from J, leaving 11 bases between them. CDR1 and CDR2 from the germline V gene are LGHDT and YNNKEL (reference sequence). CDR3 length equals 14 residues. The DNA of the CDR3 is TGTGCCAGCAGCCATTGGGGAGTAAACAATGAGCAGTTCTTC. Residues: CASSHWGVNNEQFF.

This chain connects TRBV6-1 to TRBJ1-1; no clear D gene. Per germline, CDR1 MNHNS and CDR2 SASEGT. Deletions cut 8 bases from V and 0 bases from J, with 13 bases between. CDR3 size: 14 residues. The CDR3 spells CASRFSTVNTEAFF. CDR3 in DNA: TGTGCCAGCCGCTTTTCGACCGTGAACACTGAAGCTTTCTTT.

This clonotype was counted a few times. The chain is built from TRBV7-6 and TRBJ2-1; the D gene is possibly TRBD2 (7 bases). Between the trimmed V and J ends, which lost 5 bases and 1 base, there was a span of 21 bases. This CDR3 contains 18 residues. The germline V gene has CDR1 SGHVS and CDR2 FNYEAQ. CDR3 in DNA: TGTGCCAGCAGCCGACCCCGAGGGGGGGAGAGGTCCTACAATGAGCAGTTCTTC. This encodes CASSRPRGGERSYNEQFF.

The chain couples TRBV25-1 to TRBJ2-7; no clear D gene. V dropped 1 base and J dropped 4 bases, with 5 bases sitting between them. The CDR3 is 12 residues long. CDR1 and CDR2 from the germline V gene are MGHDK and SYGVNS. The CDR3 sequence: CASSEFGYEQYF. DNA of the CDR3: TGTGCCAGCAGTGAATTCGGGTACGAGCAGTACTTC.

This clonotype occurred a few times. CDR3 bases: TGTGCCAGCAGCTCCCGGGACGGGAATCAGTTCTTC. Encoded protein: CASSSRDGNQFF. The chain is built from TRBV7-3 and TRBJ2-1; D is tentatively TRBD1 or TRBD2 (5 bases each). This CDR3 is built from 12 residues. Germline V CDR1 and CDR2: SGHTA, FQGTGA. Trimming took off 4 bases at V and 13 bases at J, with 14 bases between the two ends.

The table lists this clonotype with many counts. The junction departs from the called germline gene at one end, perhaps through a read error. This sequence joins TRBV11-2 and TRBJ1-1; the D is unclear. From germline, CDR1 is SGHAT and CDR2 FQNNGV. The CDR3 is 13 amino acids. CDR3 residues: CASSFRGNAEAFF. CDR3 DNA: TGTGCCAGCAGCTTCCGAGGGAACGCTGAAGCTTTCTTT.

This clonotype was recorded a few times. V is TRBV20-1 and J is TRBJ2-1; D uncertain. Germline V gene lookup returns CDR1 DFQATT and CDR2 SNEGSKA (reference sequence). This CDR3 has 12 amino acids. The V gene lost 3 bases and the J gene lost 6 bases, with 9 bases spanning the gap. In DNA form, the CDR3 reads TGCAGTGCTAGGGTCTCCCTCAATGAGCAGTTCTTC. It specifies CSARVSLNEQFF.

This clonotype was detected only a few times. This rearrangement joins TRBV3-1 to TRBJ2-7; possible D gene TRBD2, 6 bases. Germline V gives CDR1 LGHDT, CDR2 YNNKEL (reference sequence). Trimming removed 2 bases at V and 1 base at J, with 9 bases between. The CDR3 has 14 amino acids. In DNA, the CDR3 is TGTGCCAGCAGCCAACCGGGAGCTTCCTACGAGCAGTACTTC. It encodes CASSQPGASYEQYF.

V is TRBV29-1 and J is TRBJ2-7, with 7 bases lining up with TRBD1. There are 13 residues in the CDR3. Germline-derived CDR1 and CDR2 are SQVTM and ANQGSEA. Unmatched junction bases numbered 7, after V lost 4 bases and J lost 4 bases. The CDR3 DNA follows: TGCAGCGTTGGGGACAGCTTAGTATACGAGCAGTACTTC. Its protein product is CSVGDSLVYEQYF.

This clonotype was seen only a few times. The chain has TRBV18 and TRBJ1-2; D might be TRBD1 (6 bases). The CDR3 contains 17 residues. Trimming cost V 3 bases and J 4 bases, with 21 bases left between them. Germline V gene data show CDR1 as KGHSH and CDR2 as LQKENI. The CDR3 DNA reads TGTGCCAGCTCACCTGACACGACAGGAGGGAACGCCTATGGCTACACCTTC. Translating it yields CASSPDTTGGNAYGYTF. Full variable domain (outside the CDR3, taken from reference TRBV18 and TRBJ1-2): NAGVMQNPRHLVRRRGQEARLRCSPMKGHSHVYWYRQLPEEGLKFMVYLQKENIIDESGMPKERFSAEFPKEGPSILRIQQVVRGDSAAYFCASSPDTTGGNAYGYTFGSGTRLTVV.

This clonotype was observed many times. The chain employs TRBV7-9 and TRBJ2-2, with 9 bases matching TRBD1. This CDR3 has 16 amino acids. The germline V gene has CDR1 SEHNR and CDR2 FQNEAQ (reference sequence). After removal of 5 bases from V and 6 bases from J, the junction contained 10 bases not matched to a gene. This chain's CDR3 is CASSNSGTGMAGELFF. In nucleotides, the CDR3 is TGTGCCAGCAGCAACTCCGGGACAGGGATGGCCGGGGAGCTGTTTTTT. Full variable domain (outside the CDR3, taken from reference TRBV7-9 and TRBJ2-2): DTGVSQNPRHKITKRGQNVTFRCDPISEHNRLYWYRQTLGQGPEFLTYFQNEAQLEKSRLLSDRFSAERPKGSFSTLEIQRTEQGDSAMYLCASSNSGTGMAGELFFGEGSRLTVL.

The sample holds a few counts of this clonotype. The CDR3 reads CASSSLGGYQETQYF. The CDR3 region has the DNA TGCGCCAGCAGCTCCTTGGGGGGCTACCAAGAGACCCAGTACTTC. The chain carries TRBV5-1 and TRBJ2-5, with D perhaps TRBD1 or TRBD2 (6 bases each). CDR1 SGHRS and CDR2 YFSETQ come from the germline V gene. This CDR3 spans 15 amino acids. V lost 3 bases to trimming and J lost 0 bases, with 12 bases between them.

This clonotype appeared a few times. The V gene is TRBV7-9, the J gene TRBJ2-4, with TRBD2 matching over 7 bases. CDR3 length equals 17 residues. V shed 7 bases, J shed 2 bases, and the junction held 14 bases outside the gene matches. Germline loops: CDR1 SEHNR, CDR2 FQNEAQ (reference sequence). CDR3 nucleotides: TGTGCCAGCACCAACGTTGGACTAGGGAAGTCCAAAAACATTCAGTACTTC. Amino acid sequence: CASTNVGLGKSKNIQYF.

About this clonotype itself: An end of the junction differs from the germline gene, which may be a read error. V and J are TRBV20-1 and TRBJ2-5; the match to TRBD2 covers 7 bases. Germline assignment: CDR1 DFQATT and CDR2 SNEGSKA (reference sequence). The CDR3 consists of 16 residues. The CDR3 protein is CCARPWTSDKLETQYF. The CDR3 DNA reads TGCTGTGCTAGACCCTGGACTAGTGACAAGTTAGAGACCCAGTACTTC.

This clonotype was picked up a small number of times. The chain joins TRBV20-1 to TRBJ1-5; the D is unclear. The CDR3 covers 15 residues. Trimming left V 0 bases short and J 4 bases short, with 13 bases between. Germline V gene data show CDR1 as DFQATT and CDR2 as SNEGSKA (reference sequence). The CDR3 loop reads CSARDPSGANQPQHF. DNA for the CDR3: TGCAGTGCTAGAGATCCTTCAGGCGCGAATCAGCCCCAGCATTTT.

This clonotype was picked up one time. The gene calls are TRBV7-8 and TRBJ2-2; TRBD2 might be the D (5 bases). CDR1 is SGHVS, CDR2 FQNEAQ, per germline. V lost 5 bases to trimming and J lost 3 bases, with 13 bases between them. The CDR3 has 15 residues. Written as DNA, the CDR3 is TGTGCCAGCAGCCCCGGTGAGGGTGACACCGGGGAGCTGTTTTTT. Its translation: CASSPGEGDTGELFF.

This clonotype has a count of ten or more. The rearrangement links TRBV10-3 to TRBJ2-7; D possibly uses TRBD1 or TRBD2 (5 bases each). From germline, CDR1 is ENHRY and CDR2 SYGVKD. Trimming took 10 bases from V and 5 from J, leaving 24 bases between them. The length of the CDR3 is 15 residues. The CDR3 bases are TGTGCCACCCGGGACCCAGGCCAGGCGGGCCACGAGCAGTACTTC. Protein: CATRDPGQAGHEQYF.

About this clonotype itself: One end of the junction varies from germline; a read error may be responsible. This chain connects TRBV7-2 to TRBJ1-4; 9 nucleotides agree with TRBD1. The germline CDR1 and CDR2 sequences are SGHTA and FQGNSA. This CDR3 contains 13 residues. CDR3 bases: TGTGCCTGCAGACAGGGGGTCAATGAAAAACTGTTTTTT. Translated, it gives CACRQGVNEKLFF.

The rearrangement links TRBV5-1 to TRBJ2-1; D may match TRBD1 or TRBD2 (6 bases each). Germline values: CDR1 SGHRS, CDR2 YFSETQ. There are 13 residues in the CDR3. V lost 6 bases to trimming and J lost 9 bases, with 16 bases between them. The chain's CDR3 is CASTPGGGGEQFF. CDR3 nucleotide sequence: TGCGCCAGCACCCCCGGGGGCGGCGGTGAGCAGTTCTTC. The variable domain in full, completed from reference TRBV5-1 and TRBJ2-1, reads KAGVTQTPRYLIKTRGQQVTLSCSPISGHRSVSWYQQTPGQGLQFLFEYFSETQRNKGNFPGRFSGRQFSNSRSEMNVSTLELGDSALYLCASTPGGGGEQFFGPGTRLTVL.

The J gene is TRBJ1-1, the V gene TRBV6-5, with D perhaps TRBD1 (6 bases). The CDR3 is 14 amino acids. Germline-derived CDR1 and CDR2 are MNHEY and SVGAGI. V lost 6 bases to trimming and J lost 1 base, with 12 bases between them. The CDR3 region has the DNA TGTGCCAGCAGGTACCCGGGACAGAACACTGAAGCTTTCTTT. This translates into CASRYPGQNTEAFF.